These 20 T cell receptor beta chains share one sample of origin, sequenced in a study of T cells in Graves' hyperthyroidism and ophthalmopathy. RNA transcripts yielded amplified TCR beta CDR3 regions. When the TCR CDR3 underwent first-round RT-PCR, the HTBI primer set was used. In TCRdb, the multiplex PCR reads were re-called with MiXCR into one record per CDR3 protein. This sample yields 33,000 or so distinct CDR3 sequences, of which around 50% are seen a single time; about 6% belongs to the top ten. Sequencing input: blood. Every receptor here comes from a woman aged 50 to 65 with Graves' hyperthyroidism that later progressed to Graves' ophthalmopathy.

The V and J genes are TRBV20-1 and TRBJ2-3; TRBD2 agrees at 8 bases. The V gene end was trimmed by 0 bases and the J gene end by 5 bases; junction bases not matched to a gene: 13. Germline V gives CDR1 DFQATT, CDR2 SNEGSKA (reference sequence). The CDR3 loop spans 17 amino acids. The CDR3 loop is CSARDRKAGGIGDTQYF. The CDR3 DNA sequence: TGCAGTGCTAGAGATCGGAAGGCGGGAGGCATTGGAGATACGCAGTATTTT.

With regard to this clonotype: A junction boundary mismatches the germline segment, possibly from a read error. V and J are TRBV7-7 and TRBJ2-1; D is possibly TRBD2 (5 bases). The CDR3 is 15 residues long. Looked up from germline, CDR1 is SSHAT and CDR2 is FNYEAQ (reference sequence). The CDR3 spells CASSPSGTNTGEQFF. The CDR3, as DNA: TGTGCTAGCAGCCCGAGCGGTACGAACACCGGGGAGCAGTTCTTC. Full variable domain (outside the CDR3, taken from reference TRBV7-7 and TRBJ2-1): GAGVSQSPRYKVTKRGQDVTLRCDPISSHATLYWYQQALGQGPEFLTYFNYEAQPDKSGLPSDRFSAERPEGSISTLTIQRTEQRDSAMYRCASSPSGTNTGEQFFGPGTRLTVL.

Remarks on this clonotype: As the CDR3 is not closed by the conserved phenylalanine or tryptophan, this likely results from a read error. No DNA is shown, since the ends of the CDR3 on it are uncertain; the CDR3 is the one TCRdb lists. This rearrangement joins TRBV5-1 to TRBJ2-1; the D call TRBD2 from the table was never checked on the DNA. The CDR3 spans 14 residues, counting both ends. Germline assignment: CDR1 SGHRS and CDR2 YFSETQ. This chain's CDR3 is CASSLGGSMNERFL.

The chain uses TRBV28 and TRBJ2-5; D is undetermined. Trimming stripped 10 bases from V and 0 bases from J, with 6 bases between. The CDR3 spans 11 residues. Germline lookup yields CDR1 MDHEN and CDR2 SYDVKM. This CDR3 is CATVDQETQYF. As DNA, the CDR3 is TGTGCCACCGTGGACCAAGAGACCCAGTACTTC. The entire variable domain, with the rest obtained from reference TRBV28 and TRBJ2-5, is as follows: DVKVTQSSRYLVKRTGEKVFLECVQDMDHENMFWYRQDPGLGLRLIYFSYDVKMKEKGDIPEGYSVSREKKERFSLILESASTNQTSMYLCATVDQETQYFGPGTRLLVL.

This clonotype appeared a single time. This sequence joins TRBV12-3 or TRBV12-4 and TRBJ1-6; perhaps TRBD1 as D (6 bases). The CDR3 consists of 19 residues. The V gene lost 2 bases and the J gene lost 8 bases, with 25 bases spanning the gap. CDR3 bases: TGTGCCAGCAGTTTAATACAGGGAGCGACAGATACGCAGTATTCACCCCTCCACTTT. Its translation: CASSLIQGATDTQYSPLHF.

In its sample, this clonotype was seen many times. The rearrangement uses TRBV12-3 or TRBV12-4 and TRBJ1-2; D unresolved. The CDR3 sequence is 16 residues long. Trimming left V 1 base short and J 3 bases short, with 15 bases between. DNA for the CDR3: TGTGCCAGCAGTTTAGGTTCGGCAGCAGCGCACTATGGCTACACCTTC. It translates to CASSLGSAAAHYGYTF.

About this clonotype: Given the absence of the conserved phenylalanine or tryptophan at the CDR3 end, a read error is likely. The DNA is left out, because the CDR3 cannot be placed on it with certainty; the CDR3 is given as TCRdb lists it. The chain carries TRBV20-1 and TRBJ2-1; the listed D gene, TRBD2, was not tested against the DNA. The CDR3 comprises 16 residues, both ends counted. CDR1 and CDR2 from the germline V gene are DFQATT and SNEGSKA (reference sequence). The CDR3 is CSASPLTSGFYNGQVL.

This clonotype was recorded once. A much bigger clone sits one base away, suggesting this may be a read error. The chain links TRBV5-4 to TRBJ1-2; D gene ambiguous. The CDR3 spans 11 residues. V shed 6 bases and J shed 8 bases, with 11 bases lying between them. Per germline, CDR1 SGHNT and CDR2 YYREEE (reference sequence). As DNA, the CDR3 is TGTGCCAGCAACCTTGCGGAAGGCTACACCTTC. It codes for CASNLAEGYTF.

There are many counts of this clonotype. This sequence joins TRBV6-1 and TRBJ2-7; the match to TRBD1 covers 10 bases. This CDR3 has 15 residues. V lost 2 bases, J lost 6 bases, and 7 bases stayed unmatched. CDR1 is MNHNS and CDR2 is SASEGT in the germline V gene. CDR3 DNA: TGTGCCAGCAGTGAATGGATAGGGACAGGGGTCGAGCAGTACTTC. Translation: CASSEWIGTGVEQYF.

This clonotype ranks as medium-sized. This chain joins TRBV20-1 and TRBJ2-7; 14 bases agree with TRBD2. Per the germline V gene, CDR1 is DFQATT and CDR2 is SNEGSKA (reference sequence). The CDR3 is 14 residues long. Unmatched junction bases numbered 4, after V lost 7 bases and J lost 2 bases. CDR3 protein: CSVLTSGRAYEQYF. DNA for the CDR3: TGCAGTGTTCTGACTAGCGGGAGGGCCTACGAGCAGTACTTC.

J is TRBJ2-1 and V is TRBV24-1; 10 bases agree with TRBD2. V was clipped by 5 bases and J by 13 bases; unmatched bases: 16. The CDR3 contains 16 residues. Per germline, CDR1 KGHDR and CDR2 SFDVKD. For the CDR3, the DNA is TGTGCCACCAGTGGAACCGGGACTAGCGTTTCTATGGGCCAGTTCTTC. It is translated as CATSGTGTSVSMGQFF.

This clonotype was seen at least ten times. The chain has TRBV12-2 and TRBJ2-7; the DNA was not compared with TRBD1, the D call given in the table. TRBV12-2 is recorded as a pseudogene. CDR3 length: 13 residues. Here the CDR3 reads CASRSRQGGEQYF. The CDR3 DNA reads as TGTGCAAGTCGCTCAAGACAGGGCGGGGAGCAGTACTTC.

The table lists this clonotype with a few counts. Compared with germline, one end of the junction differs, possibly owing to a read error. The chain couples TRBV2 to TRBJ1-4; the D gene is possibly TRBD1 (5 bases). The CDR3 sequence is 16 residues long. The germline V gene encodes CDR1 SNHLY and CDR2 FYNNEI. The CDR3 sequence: CASIRRQLLQTEKLPF. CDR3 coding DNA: TGTGCCAGCATTCGGAGACAGCTCCTACAAACCGAAAAACTGCCTTTT.

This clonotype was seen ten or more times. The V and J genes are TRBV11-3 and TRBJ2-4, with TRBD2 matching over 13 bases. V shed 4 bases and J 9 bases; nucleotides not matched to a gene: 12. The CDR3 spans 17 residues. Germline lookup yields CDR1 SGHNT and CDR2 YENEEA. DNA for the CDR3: TGTGCCAGCAGCTACCGGACTAGCGGGAGCCCTTCGGGCATTCAGTACTTC. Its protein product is CASSYRTSGSPSGIQYF.

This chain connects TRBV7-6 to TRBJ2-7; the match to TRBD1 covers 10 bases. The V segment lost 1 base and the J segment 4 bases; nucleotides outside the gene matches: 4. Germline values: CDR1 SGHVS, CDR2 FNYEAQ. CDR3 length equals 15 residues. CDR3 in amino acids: CASSLGTGGEYEQYF. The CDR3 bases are TGTGCCAGCAGCTTAGGGACAGGGGGGGAATACGAGCAGTACTTC.

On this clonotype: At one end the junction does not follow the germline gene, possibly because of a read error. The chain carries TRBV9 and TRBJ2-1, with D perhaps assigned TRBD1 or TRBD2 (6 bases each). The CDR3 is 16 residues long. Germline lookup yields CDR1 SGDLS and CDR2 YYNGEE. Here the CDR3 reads CASSVALGGSYNVQFF. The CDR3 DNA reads TGTGCCAGCAGTGTAGCTTTGGGGGGCTCCTACAATGTGCAGTTCTTC.

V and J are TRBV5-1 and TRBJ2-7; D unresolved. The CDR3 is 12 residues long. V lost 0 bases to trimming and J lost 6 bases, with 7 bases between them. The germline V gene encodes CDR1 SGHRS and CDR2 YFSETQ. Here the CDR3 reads CASSLVFGEQYF. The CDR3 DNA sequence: TGCGCCAGCAGCTTGGTCTTCGGCGAGCAGTACTTC.

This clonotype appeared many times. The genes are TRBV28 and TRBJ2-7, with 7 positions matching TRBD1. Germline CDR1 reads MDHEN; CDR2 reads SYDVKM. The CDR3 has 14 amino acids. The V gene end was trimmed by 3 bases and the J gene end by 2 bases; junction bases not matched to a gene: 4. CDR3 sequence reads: CASSLLGQTYEQYF. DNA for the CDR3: TGTGCCAGCAGTTTGTTGGGACAGACCTACGAGCAGTACTTC.

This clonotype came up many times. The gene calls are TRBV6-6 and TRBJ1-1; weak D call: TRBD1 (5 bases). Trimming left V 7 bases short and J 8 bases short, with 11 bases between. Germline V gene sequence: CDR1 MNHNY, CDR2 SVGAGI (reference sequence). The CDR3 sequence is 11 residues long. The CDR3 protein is CASMGGAEAFF. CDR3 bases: TGTGCCAGCATGGGGGGAGCGGAAGCTTTCTTT.

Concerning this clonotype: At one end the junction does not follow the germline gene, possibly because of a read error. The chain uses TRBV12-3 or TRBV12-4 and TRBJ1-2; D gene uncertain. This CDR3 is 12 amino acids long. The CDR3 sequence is CAISFNSNGYTF. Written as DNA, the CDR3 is TGTGCCATCAGTTTTAACAGTAATGGCTACACCTTC.